Described below is a single T cell receptor (beta chain) sequence and its context. The antigen is unknown. This specimen belongs to a study of response to subunit inactivated influenza vaccine. Study results and limitations: The study's authors posited that every seasonal influenza vaccination enlists few new T cells.

Germline V lookup: CDR1 SGHNT, CDR2 YYREEE (reference sequence). The CDR3 has 14 amino acids. The V end was cut by 0 bases, the J end by 7 bases, with 10 bases between. TCRdb re-called the RT-PCR reads through MiXCR, storing one row per CDR3 protein. The sample lists a few hundred thousand distinct CDR3 sequences; 21% were seen once. V gene TRBV5-4 combines with J gene TRBJ2-2, with D possibly matching TRBD1 (6 bases). This sequence was found in a man aged 50 to 75 who received an inactivated influenza vaccine. The starting material was PBMCs from blood, obtained roughly 20 months after vaccination. The CDR3 protein is CASSLGQGYGELFF. DNA for the CDR3: TGTGCCAGCAGCTTGGGTCAGGGGTACGGGGAGCTGTTTTTT.